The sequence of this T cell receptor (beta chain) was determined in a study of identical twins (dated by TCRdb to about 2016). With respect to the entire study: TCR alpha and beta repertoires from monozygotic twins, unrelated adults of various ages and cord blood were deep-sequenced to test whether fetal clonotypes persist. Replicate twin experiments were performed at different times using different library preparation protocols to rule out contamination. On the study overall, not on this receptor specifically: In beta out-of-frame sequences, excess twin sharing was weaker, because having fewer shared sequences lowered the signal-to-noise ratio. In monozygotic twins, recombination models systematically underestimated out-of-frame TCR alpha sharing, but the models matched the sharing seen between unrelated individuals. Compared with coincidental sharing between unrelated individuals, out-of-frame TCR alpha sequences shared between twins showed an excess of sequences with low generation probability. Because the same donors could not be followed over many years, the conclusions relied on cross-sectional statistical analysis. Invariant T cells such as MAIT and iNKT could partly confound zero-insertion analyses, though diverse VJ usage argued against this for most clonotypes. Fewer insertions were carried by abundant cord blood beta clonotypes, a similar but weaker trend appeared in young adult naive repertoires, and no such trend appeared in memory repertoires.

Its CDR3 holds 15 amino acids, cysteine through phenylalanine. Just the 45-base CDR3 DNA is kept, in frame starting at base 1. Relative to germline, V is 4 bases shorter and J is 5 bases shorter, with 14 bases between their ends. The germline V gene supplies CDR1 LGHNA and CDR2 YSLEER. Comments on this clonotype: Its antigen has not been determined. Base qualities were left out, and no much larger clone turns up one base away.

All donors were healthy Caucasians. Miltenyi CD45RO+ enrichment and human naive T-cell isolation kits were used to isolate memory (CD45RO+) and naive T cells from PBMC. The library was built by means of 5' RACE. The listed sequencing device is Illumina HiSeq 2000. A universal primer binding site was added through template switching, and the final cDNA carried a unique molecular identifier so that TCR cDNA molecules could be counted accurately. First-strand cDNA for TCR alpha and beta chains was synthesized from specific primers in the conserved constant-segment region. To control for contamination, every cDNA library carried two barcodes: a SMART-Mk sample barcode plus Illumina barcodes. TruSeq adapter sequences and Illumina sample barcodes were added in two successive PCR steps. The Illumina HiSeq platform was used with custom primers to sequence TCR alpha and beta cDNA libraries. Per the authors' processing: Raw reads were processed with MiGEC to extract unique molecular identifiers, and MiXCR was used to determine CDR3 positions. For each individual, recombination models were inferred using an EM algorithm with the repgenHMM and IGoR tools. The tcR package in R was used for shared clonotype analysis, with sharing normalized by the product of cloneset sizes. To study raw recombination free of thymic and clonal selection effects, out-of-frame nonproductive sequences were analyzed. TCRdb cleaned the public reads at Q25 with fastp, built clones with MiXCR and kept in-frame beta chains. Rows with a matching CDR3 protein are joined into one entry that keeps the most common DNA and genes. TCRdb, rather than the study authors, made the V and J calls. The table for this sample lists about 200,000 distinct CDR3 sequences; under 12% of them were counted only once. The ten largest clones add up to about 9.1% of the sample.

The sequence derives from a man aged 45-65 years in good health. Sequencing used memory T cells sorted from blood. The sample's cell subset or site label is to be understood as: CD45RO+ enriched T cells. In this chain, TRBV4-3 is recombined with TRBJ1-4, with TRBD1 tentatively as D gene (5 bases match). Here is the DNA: TGCGCCAGCAGCCCTAAGACAGAACCGAATGAAAAACTGTTTTTT. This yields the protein CASSPKTEPNEKLFF.